This entry lists 8 T cell receptor beta chains sequenced from one sample in a study of cytomegalovirus exposure and HLA in healthy donors. Assay used: immunoSEQ multiplex PCR; TCRdb lists only in-frame clones, some missing. The table lists 220,000 or so clones, approximately 83% of them singletons. What was sequenced was PBMCs. The receptors originated from a woman in her 30s in good health and CMV-seropositive.

This chain joins TRBV27 and TRBJ1-2, with D possibly matching TRBD1 (6 bases). Germline values: CDR1 MNHEY, CDR2 SMNVEV (reference sequence). V was shortened by 3 bases and J by 8 bases, with 13 bases between the two germline ends. The CDR3 has 13 amino acids. The CDR3 region has the DNA TGTGCCAGCAGTTTCCGGGGGGCGCGGGGCTACACCTTC. Its protein product is CASSFRGARGYTF.

The rearrangement uses TRBV30 and TRBJ1-1; D may be TRBD1 (5 bases). Germline-derived CDR1 and CDR2 are GTSNPN and SVGIG (reference sequence). V gave up 0 bases and J gave up 5 bases, with 10 bases separating them. The CDR3 totals 13 residues. CDR3 nucleotides: TGTGCCTGGAGTGTTGGGGGGAGAACTGAAGCTTTCTTT. As protein: CAWSVGGRTEAFF.

This clone was counted ten times or more. V and J are TRBV6-1 and TRBJ1-5; 7 bases are shared with TRBD1. V trimming: 5 bases; J trimming: 7 bases; junction bases outside the gene matches: 5. Germline CDR1 is MNHNS and CDR2 is SASEGT. The CDR3 has 13 residues. CDR3 protein: CASSRLQGQPQHF. The CDR3 region has the DNA TGTGCCAGCAGTCGACTACAGGGGCAGCCCCAGCATTTT.

This clone was seen just once. V is TRBV11-3 and J is TRBJ1-1, with D possibly matching TRBD1 (6 bases). Germline lookup yields CDR1 SGHNT and CDR2 YENEEA. The CDR3 extends over 14 amino acids. Between the trimmed V and J ends, which lost 3 bases and 2 bases, there was a span of 10 bases. The CDR3, as DNA: TGTGCCAGCAGCTTGGGGGCGGGCAACACTGAAGCTTTCTTT. Residues: CASSLGAGNTEAFF.

The chain joins TRBV7-9 to TRBJ2-5, with D unresolved. Per the germline V gene, CDR1 is SEHNR and CDR2 is FQNEAQ (reference sequence). The CDR3 length is 16 residues. The germline V and J ends were trimmed by 2 bases and 1 base, with 14 bases remaining between them. The CDR3 protein is CASSLTWLGIQETQYF. CDR3 in DNA: TGTGCCAGCAGCTTAACGTGGCTGGGGATCCAAGAGACCCAGTACTTC.

This sequence joins TRBV30 and TRBJ1-3; no clear D gene. The ends were cut back, 2 bases at V and 0 bases at J, with 8 bases in the middle. The CDR3 loop spans 14 amino acids. Germline loops: CDR1 GTSNPN, CDR2 SVGIG (reference sequence). CDR3 loop: CAWSIGGSGNTIYF. The DNA for the CDR3 is TGTGCCTGGAGTATCGGAGGCTCTGGAAACACCATATATTTT.

The rearrangement links TRBV2 to TRBJ2-7; TRBD1 is a possible D gene (5 bases). The CDR3 covers 15 residues. Trimming took 2 bases from V and 2 from J, leaving 13 bases between them. From germline, CDR1 is SNHLY and CDR2 FYNNEI. The CDR3 region is CASSERVAQAYEQYF. CDR3 nucleotide sequence: TGTGCCAGCAGTGAAAGGGTAGCACAGGCCTACGAGCAGTACTTC.

This clone was detected only once. V and J are TRBV23-1 and TRBJ2-7; TRBD2 matches 11 bases. TRBV23-1 is designated an ORF whose function remains uncertain. This CDR3 is built from 16 residues. Trimming took 6 bases from V and 0 from J; bases not matched to a gene: 7. CDR3 amino acids: CASRHSSGRFSYEQYF. CDR3 DNA sequence: TGCGCCAGCAGGCATTCTAGCGGGAGGTTCTCCTACGAGCAGTACTTC.